Here is one T cell receptor (beta chain) with its context. Its antigen is unknown. Germline assignment: CDR1 SGDLS and CDR2 YYNGEE. The ends were cut back, 0 bases at V and 2 bases at J, with 8 bases in the middle. This CDR3 has 14 residues. The sample is drawn from a study of OX40 agonist ivuxolimab in advanced cancers. Produced via immunoSEQ multiplex PCR; TCRdb's table is partial and in-frame only. The sample carries about 20,000 clones, around three quarters recorded once. Findings and caveats of the study: On average, CD8+ T cells showed a greater number of expanded clones than CD4+.

The clonotype originates from an adult with an advanced solid tumor such as melanoma, head and neck, liver or kidney cancer. The sample here was CD4+ or CD8+ T cells sorted from blood, taken in a trial of the OX40 agonist ivuxolimab. The chain uses TRBV9 and TRBJ1-2; no clear D. CDR3 nucleotides: TGTGCCAGCAGCGTAGGTAATCCGAACTATGGCTACACCTTC. Protein: CASSVGNPNYGYTF.